The present T cell receptor beta chain was sequenced within a study of blood T cell repertoires in COVID-19. Overall study context: The origin of the acute and convalescent COVID-19 samples was the United States, Italy and Spain.

In the original workflow: Cell counts per sample came from amplifying reference gene primers. Measured with immunoSEQ multiplex PCR; TCRdb has only the in-frame clones, and not every one. The DNA gave D and trimming, while V, J and clone size come from that table. The table records approximately 400,000 clones, approximately 80% of them present only once. Sequenced: peripheral blood. This TCR was recovered from a human donor with acute or convalescent COVID-19. The donor label of this sample is uncertain.

The CDR3 coding sequence is TGTGCCATCAGTGGGACAGAGAACACTGAAGCTTTCTTT. This gives the protein CAISGTENTEAFF. This chain connects TRBV10-3 to TRBJ1-1; D possibly corresponds to TRBD1 (6 bases). V lost 4 bases, J lost 1 base, and 7 bases lay in between. Germline-derived CDR1 and CDR2 are ENHRY and SYGVKD. The CDR3 consists of 13 residues.